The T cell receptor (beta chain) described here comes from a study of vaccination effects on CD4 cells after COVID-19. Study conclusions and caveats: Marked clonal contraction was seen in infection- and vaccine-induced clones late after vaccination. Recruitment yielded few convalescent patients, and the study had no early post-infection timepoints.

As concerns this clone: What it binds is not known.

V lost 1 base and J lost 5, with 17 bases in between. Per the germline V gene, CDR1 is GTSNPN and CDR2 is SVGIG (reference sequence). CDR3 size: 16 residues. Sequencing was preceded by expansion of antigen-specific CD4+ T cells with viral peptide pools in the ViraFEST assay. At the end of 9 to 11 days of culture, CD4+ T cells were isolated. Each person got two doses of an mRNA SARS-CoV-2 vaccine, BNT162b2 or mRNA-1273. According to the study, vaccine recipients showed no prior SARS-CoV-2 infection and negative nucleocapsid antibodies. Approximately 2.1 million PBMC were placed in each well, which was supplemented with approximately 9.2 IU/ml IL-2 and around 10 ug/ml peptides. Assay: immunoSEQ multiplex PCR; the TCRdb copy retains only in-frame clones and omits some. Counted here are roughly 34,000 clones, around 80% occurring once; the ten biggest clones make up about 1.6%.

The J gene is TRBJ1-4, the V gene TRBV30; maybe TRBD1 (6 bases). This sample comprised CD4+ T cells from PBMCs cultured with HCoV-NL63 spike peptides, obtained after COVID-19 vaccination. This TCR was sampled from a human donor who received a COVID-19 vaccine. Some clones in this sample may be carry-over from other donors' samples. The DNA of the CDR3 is TGTGCCTGGAGTGCCGGGACATTTCCACCAAATGAAAAACTGTTTTTT. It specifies CAWSAGTFPPNEKLFF.